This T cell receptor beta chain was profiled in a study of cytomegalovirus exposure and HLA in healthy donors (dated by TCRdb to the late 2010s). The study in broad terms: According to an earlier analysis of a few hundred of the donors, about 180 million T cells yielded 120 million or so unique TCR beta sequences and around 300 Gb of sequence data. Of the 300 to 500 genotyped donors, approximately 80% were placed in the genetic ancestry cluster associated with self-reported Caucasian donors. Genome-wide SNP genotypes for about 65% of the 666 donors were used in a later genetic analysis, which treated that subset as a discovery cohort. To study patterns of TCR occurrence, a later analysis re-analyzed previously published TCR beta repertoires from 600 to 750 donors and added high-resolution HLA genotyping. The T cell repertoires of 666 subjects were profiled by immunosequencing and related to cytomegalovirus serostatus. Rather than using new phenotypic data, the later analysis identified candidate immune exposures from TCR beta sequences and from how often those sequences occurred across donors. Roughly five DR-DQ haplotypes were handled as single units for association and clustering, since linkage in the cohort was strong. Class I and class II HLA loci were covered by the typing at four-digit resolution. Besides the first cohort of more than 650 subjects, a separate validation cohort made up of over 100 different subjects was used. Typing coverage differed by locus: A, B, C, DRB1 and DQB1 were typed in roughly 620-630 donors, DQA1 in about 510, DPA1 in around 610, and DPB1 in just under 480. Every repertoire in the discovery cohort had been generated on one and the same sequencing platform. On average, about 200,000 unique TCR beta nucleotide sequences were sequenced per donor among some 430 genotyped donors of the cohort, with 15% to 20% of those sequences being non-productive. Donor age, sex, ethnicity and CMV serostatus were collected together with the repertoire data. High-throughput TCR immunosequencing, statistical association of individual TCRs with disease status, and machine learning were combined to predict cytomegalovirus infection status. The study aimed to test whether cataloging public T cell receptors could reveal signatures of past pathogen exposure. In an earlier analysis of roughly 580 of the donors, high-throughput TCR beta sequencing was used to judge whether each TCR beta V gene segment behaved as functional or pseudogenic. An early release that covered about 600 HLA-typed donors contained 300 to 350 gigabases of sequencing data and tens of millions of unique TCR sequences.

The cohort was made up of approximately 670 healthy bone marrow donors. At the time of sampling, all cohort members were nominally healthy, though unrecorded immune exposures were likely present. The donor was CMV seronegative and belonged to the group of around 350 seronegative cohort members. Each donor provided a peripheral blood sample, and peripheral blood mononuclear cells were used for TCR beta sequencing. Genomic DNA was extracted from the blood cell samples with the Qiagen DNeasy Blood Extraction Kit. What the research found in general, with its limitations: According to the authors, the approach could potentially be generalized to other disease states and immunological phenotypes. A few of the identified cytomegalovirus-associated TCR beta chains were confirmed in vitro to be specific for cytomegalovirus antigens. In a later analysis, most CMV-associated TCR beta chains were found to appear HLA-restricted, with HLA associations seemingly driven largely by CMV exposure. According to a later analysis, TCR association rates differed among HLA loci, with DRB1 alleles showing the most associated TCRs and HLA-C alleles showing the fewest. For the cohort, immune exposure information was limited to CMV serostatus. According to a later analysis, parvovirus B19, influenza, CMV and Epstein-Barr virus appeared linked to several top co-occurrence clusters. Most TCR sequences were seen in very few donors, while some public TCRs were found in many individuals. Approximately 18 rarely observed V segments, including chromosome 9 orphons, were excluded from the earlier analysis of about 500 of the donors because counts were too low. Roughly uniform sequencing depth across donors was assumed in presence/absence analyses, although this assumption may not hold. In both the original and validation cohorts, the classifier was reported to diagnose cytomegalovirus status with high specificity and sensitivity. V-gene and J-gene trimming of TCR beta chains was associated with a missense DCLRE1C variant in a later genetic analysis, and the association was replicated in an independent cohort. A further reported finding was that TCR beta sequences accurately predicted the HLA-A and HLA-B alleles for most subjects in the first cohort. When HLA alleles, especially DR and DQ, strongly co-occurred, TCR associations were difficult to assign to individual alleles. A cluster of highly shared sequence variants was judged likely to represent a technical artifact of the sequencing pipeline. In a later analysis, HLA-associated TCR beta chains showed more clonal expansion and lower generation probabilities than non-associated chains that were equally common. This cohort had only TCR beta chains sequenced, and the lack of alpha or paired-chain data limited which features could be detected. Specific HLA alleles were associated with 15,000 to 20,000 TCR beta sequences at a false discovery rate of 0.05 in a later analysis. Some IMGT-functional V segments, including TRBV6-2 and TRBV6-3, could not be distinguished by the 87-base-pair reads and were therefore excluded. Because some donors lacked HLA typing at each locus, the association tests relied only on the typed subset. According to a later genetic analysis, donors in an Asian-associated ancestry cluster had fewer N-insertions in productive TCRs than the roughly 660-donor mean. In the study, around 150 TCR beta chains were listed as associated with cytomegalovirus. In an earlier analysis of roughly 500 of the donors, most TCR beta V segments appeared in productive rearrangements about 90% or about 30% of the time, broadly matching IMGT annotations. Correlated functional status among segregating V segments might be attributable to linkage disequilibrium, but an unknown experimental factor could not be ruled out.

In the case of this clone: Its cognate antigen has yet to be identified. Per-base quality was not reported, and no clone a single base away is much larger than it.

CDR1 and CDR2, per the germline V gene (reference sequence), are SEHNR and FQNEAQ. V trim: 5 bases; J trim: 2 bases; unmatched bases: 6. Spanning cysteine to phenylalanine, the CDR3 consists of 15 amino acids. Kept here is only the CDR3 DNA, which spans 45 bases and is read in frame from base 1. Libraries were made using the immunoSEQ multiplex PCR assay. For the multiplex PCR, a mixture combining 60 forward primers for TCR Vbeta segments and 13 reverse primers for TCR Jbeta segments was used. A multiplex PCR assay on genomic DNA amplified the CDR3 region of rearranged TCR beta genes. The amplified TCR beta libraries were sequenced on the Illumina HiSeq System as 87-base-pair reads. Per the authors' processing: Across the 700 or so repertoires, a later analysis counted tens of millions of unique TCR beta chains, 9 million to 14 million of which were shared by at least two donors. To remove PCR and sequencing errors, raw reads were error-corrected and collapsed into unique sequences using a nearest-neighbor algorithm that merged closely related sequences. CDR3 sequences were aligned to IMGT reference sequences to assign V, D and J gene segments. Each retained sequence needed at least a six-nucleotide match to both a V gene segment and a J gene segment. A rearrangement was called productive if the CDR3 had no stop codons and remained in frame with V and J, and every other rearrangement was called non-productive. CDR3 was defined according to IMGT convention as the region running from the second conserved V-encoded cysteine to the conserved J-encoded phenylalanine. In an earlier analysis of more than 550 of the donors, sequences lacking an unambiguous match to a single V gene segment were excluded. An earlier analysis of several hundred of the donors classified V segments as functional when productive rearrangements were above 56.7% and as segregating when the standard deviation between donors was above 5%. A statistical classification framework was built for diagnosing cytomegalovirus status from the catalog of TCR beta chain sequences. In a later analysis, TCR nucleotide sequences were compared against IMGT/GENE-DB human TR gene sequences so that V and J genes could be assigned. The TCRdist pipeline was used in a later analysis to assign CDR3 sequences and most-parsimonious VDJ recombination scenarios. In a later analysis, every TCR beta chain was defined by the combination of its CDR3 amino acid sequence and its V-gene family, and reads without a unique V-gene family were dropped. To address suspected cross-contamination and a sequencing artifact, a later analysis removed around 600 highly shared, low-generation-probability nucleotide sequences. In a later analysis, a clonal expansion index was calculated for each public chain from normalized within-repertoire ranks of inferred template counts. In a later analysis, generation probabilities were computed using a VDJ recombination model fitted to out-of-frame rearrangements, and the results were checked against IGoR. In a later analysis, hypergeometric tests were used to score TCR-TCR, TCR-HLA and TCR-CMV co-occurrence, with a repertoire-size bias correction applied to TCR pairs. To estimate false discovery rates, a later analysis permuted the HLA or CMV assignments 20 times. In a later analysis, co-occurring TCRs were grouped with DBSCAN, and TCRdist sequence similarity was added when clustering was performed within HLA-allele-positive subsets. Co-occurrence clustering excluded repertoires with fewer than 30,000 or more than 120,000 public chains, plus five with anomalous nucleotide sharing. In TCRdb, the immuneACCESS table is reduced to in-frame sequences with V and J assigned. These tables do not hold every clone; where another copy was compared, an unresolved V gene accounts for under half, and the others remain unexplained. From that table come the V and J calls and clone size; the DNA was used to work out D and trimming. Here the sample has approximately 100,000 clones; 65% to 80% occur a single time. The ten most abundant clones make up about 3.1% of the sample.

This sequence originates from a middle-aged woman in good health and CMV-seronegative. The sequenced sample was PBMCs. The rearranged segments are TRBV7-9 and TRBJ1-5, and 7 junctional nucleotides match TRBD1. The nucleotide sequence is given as TGTGCCAGCAGCAGATACGACAGGGGCAATCAGCCCCAGCATTTT. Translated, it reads CASSRYDRGNQPQHF.